These 13 T cell receptor beta chains were all obtained from the same sample, sequenced in a study of T cell clones after liver transplantation. Here immunoSEQ multiplex PCR was the method, and the copy in TCRdb shows in-frame clones only, minus some. The table includes more than 95,000 clones, 75% to 90% detected once. This specimen consisted of CD4+ T cells from blood, obtained before liver transplant. The receptor source for this set is a human donor who received a liver transplant.

The chain joins TRBV19 to TRBJ1-4; D not certain. Between the trimmed V and J ends, which lost 3 bases and 12 bases, there was a span of 14 bases. From germline, CDR1 is LNHDA and CDR2 SQIVND (reference sequence). The CDR3 consists of 13 residues. This chain's CDR3 is CASSMVSMGELFF. The CDR3 coding sequence is TGTGCCAGTAGTATGGTCAGCATGGGCGAACTGTTTTTT.

The gene calls are TRBV18 and TRBJ1-1; 9 nucleotides match TRBD1. V was pared by 5 bases and J by 4 bases, with 5 bases of the junction left unmatched. Germline CDR1 and CDR2: KGHSH and LQKENI. CDR3 length: 14 residues. CDR3 sequence (DNA): TGTGCCAGCTCAACAGGGGGCGCGAGCACTGAAGCTTTCTTT. It is translated as CASSTGGASTEAFF.

The chain recombines TRBV28 with TRBJ1-2; 9 bases agree with TRBD1. The junction had 7 bases not matched to a gene; V was cut back by 7 bases and J by 7 bases. The CDR3 contains 13 residues. The germline V gene has CDR1 MDHEN and CDR2 SYDVKM. The CDR3 DNA reads TGTGCCAGCACCTTCGGGACAGGGTTTGGCTACACCTTC. Translation: CASTFGTGFGYTF.

V usage is TRBV5-1 and J usage is TRBJ1-1, with D perhaps TRBD1 (5 bases). Trimming took 4 bases from V and 2 from J, leaving 12 bases between them. This CDR3 has 14 amino acids. Germline CDR1 is SGHRS and CDR2 is YFSETQ. CDR3 protein: CASSPGPVNTEAFF. The CDR3 DNA reads as TGCGCCAGCAGCCCGGGGCCAGTCAACACTGAAGCTTTCTTT.

The chain couples TRBV28 to TRBJ1-2; D is ambiguous. CDR3 length: 12 residues. The germline V gene encodes CDR1 MDHEN and CDR2 SYDVKM. V was trimmed by 6 bases and J by 2 bases, leaving 7 bases between them. The CDR3 DNA is TGTGCCAGCAGCCCCCGAAACTATGGCTACACCTTC. Its translation is CASSPRNYGYTF.

This clone has more than one count but fewer than ten. This chain connects TRBV7-6 to TRBJ1-5; D not certain. The CDR3 spans 18 residues. Germline V gives CDR1 SGHVS, CDR2 FNYEAQ. Between the trimmed V and J ends, which lost 5 bases and 2 bases, there was a span of 22 bases. For the CDR3, the DNA is TGTGCCAGCAGCCTCTCCGTATATCGGGGAACGGGCAATCAGCCCCAGCATTTT. This encodes CASSLSVYRGTGNQPQHF.

The chain combines TRBV4-1 with TRBJ2-3, with D perhaps given as TRBD1 or TRBD2 (6 bases each). Germline V CDR1 and CDR2: MGHRA, YSYEKL. The CDR3 contains 15 residues. V was pared by 4 bases and J by 4 bases, with 15 bases between. The CDR3 loop reads CASSPVVGGADTQYF. In DNA form, the CDR3 reads TGCGCCAGCAGCCCAGTGGTCGGGGGCGCAGATACGCAGTATTTT.

V and J are TRBV11-2 and TRBJ2-2; 7 bases agree with TRBD2. With V trimmed by 1 base and J by 4 bases, 0 bases remained unmatched. Germline V gene lookup returns CDR1 SGHAT and CDR2 FQNNGV. The CDR3 is made up of 14 amino acids. CDR3 bases: TGTGCCAGCAGCTTAGCGGGAGGCACCGGGGAGCTGTTTTTT. It specifies CASSLAGGTGELFF.

CDR3 amino acids: CASRTREKVNTQYF. The DNA of the CDR3 is TGTGCCAGCAGGACGCGGGAGAAGGTGAATACGCAGTATTTT. This chain connects TRBV6-1 to TRBJ2-3; TRBD2 matches 7 bases. With V trimmed by 6 bases and J by 7 bases, 10 bases remained unmatched. Germline V gene sequence: CDR1 MNHNS, CDR2 SASEGT. This CDR3 spans 14 amino acids.

The CDR3, as DNA: TGCGCCAGCAGTCCCCCGGGCGGCACTGAAGCTTTCTTT. This encodes CASSPPGGTEAFF. The chain combines TRBV23-1 with TRBJ1-1; the D is unclear. Being an ORF, TRBV23-1 has a function that is uncertain. This CDR3 has 13 residues. The ends were cut back, 4 bases at V and 4 bases at J, with 10 bases in the middle.

The chain recombines TRBV4-2 with TRBJ2-5; 10 positions agree with TRBD2. J gave up 5 bases and V 6 bases, and 9 bases lay outside the gene matches. The CDR3 is 15 amino acids. The germline V gene encodes CDR1 LGHNA and CDR2 YNFKEQ. The DNA of the CDR3 is TGTGCCAGCAGTCCAAGCGGGGGGGCCGGGGAGACCCAGTACTTC. This encodes CASSPSGGAGETQYF.

The chain links TRBV19 to TRBJ2-5, with TRBD2 matching over 13 bases. This CDR3 region has 18 residues. V lost 2 bases and J lost 1; bases outside the gene matches: 7. Germline lookup yields CDR1 LNHDA and CDR2 SQIVND (reference sequence). This CDR3 is CASSIIPRLAGGQETQYF. The CDR3 bases are TGTGCCAGTAGTATAATCCCCAGACTAGCGGGGGGCCAAGAGACCCAGTACTTC.

The rearrangement joins TRBV6-4 to TRBJ1-5; 12 bases line up with TRBD1. Germline CDR1 MRHNA, CDR2 SNTAGT. The junction had 6 bases not matched to a gene; V was cut back by 5 bases and J by 7 bases. The CDR3 has 15 amino acids. The CDR3 region is CASSPGTGGGQPQHF. CDR3 coding DNA: TGTGCCAGCAGTCCCGGGACAGGGGGCGGGCAGCCCCAGCATTTT.